The clone carrying this T cell receptor (beta chain) was seen many times. Its antigen is as yet unknown. The data belong to a study of CD8 T cells in ankylosing spondylitis. Study results and limitations: Disease-linked clones were found to be CD8+ and relatively rare in peripheral blood. Before this, some motif variants had been reported in reactive arthritis synovial fluid and blood. Reportedly, disease-linked clones are significantly enriched in ankylosing spondylitis patients' matched synovial fluid. There was a TCR beta motif, made of roughly eight highly homologous variants, that appeared characteristic of ankylosing spondylitis blood.

The V gene lost 6 bases and the J gene lost 2 bases, with 12 bases spanning the gap. Germline lookup yields CDR1 SGHTA and CDR2 FQGNSA. The CDR3 is 14 amino acids. Construction of TCR beta libraries was performed using quantitative 5'-RACE with molecular barcodes. TCRdb reprocessed the 5' RACE reads with MiXCR, giving one entry per CDR3 protein. Among a few hundred thousand distinct CDR3 sequences listed, 9.5% to 15% were seen once. The rearrangement joins TRBV7-2 to TRBJ2-3; a possible D gene is TRBD2 (5 bases). The specimen sequenced was blood, either unsorted or a sorted T cell fraction (not recorded which). The TCR was taken from a male donor with ankylosing spondylitis. CDR3 sequence (DNA): TGTGCCAGCAGTTTGGCGGGTGCCACAGATACGCAGTATTTT. This gives the protein CASSLAGATDTQYF.